This T cell receptor beta chain was sequenced in a study of cytomegalovirus exposure and HLA in healthy donors. Across the study: Unique TCR beta sequences numbering 95 million to 130 million came from roughly 180 million T cells in an earlier analysis. Of some 410 genotyped donors, about 80% grouped in the Caucasian-associated ancestry cluster. The study, taken as a whole, reports: Later analysis demonstrated an association between a missense DCLRE1C variant and TCR beta V- and J-gene trimming.

The study ran its PCR with 60 Vbeta and 13 Jbeta primers. Profiling relied on immunoSEQ multiplex PCR, and the TCRdb table lists in-frame clones only, not all of them. The sample includes 150,000 or so clones. With respect to this clone: Its antigen is unknown.

The trim removed 5 bases at V and 5 bases at J, leaving 7 bases unmatched. This CDR3 contains 15 residues. Germline V CDR1 and CDR2: SGHRS, YFSETQ. The receptor comes from a woman between 50 and 59 years old in good health and CMV-seronegative. The chain links TRBV5-1 to TRBJ2-2, with 9 bases matching TRBD2. The source material was PBMCs. The DNA of the CDR3 is TGCGCCAGCAGTTTTAGCGGGAGTGAAACCGGGGAGCTGTTTTTT. Translation: CASSFSGSETGELFF.